A single sample is the source of the 23 T cell receptor beta chains below, sequenced in a study of early T cells in non-severe SARS-CoV-2 infection. TCRdb re-called the 5' RACE reads through MiXCR, storing one row per CDR3 protein. The table shows around 98,000 distinct CDR3 sequences, with approximately 11% occurring only once. The sample was whole blood. These receptors were taken from an adult who was a healthcare worker with PCR-confirmed SARS-CoV-2 infection or an uninfected control (not recorded which).

The rearrangement joins TRBV11-3 to TRBJ1-3; D call uncertain. Germline CDR1 and CDR2: SGHNT and YENEEA. The CDR3 extends over 9 amino acids. The V gene lost 9 bases and the J gene lost 5 bases, with 2 bases spanning the gap. In DNA form, the CDR3 reads TGTGCCAGTCGAAACACCATATATTTT. This gives the protein CASRNTIYF. The full variable domain, with the rest looked up from reference TRBV11-3 and TRBJ1-3, is EAGVVQSPRYKIIEKKQPVAFWCNPISGHNTLYWYLQNLGQGPELLIRYENEEAVDDSQLPKDRFSAERLKGVDSTLKIQPAELGDSAVYLCASRNTIYFGEGSWLTVV.

In this sample, this clonotype turned up many times. The chain couples TRBV24-1 to TRBJ2-1; 12 positions match TRBD2. The CDR3 runs 17 residues. Germline V gene lookup returns CDR1 KGHDR and CDR2 SFDVKD. Germline trimming cut 0 bases from V and 6 bases from J; bases unmatched to any gene: 5. CDR3 loop: CATSDLRSSGRANEQFF. The DNA of the CDR3 is TGTGCCACCAGTGATTTGCGTTCTAGCGGGAGGGCCAATGAGCAGTTCTTC.

A few counts support this clonotype. The chain employs TRBV6-2 or TRBV6-3 and TRBJ1-1, with D unresolved. The V gene lost 0 bases and the J gene lost 0 bases, with 14 bases spanning the gap. Germline V lookup: CDR1 MNHEY, CDR2 SVGEGT. This CDR3 contains 17 residues. The CDR3 coding sequence is TGTGCCAGCAGTTACTCGATCGTCGGACGGGTGAACACTGAAGCTTTCTTT. Residues: CASSYSIVGRVNTEAFF.

This clonotype was found a few times. The chain is built from TRBV29-1 and TRBJ2-7; 8 bases align to TRBD2. The CDR3 extends over 16 amino acids. V shed 1 base and J 3 bases; nucleotides not matched to a gene: 11. Germline V gives CDR1 SQVTM, CDR2 ANQGSEA. The DNA of the CDR3 is TGCAGCGTTGAAGTCCCGATAGCGGGAACCTTCTACGAGCAGTACTTC. Translation gives CSVEVPIAGTFYEQYF.

This clonotype was picked up many times. The V gene is TRBV15, the J gene TRBJ1-6; D is unresolved. This CDR3 is 14 amino acids long. Looked up from germline, CDR1 is LNHNV and CDR2 is YYDKDF (reference sequence). V was pared by 5 bases and J by 5 bases, with 10 bases between. The CDR3 nucleotides are TGTGCCACCAGCGCCCCAGGAGATAATTCACCCCTCCACTTT. Translation gives CATSAPGDNSPLHF.

This rearrangement joins TRBV28 to TRBJ2-3; 7 bases line up with TRBD1. CDR1 is MDHEN and CDR2 is SYDVKM in the germline V gene. There are 18 residues in the CDR3. J lost 5 bases, V lost 5 bases, and 19 bases had no gene match. The CDR3 nucleotides are TGTGCCAGCAGTCCCAGAGGGATCCTAGGGGGCGCCGGAGATACGCAGTATTTT. Protein sequence: CASSPRGILGGAGDTQYF.

This clonotype was detected only a few times. The chain is built from TRBV29-1 and TRBJ2-3; 7 nucleotides line up with TRBD1. With V trimmed by 7 bases and J by 2 bases, 12 bases remained unmatched. In germline, CDR1 is SQVTM, CDR2 ANQGSEA. The CDR3 has 15 amino acids. The chain's CDR3 is CSGLEEGASTDTQYF. The CDR3 DNA reads as TGCAGCGGGTTAGAAGAGGGGGCCTCCACAGATACGCAGTATTTT.

This clonotype was recorded a few times. The chain joins TRBV5-6 to TRBJ1-6, with D perhaps TRBD1 (5 bases). This CDR3 has 24 amino acids. CDR1 and CDR2 from the germline V gene are SGHDT and YYEEEE. Trimming pared 5 bases from V and 1 base from J, leaving 37 bases between. This chain's CDR3 is CASRFLWISRFLEGGASYNSPLHF. DNA for the CDR3: TGTGCCAGCAGGTTTTTATGGATCTCCCGGTTTTTGGAAGGCGGGGCGTCCTATAATTCACCCCTCCACTTT.

In this sample, this clonotype turned up many times. V usage is TRBV29-1 and J usage is TRBJ1-5; the match to TRBD1 covers 7 bases. The CDR3 consists of 13 residues. J gave up 6 bases and V 2 bases, and 4 bases lay outside the gene matches. Germline CDR1 reads SQVTM; CDR2 reads ANQGSEA. This CDR3 is CSVEQGGGQPQHF. DNA for the CDR3: TGCAGCGTTGAACAAGGGGGCGGTCAGCCCCAGCATTTT.

This chain links TRBV19 with TRBJ1-1; no firm D call. The CDR3 runs 12 residues. Trimming shortened V by 7 bases and J by 3 bases, and 9 bases separated the two germline ends. The germline V gene encodes CDR1 LNHDA and CDR2 SQIVND (reference sequence). The DNA of the CDR3 is TGTGCCAGTATGCGGGGAGACACTGAAGCTTTCTTT. Residues: CASMRGDTEAFF.

This clonotype was observed at least ten times. V and J are TRBV28 and TRBJ1-2; unclear D gene. The length of the CDR3 is 14 residues. V shed 7 bases and J shed 4 bases, with 16 bases lying between them. CDR1 is MDHEN and CDR2 is SYDVKM in the germline V gene. The CDR3 spells CASMRGPGGYGYTF. The CDR3 coding sequence is TGTGCCAGCATGCGGGGTCCGGGAGGCTATGGCTACACCTTC.

This clonotype was seen many times. The V call is TRBV20-1, the J call TRBJ1-2; D gene uncertain. The germline CDR1 and CDR2 sequences are DFQATT and SNEGSKA (reference sequence). V lost 0 bases to trimming and J lost 3 bases, with 11 bases between them. CDR3 size: 14 residues. This CDR3 reads CSAREGNGDYGYTF. CDR3 in DNA: TGCAGTGCTAGAGAAGGGAACGGTGACTATGGCTACACCTTC.

This clonotype was counted many times. The chain carries TRBV28 and TRBJ1-2, with TRBD1 identical over 9 bases. The CDR3 loop spans 15 amino acids. Germline trimming cut 3 bases from V and 4 bases from J; bases unmatched to any gene: 6. In germline, CDR1 is MDHEN, CDR2 SYDVKM. CDR3 DNA: TGTGCCAGCAGTTTCCAAACAGGGGGCACCTATGGCTACACCTTC. Its translation is CASSFQTGGTYGYTF.

This clonotype was seen repeatedly, ten times or more. The chain employs TRBV15 and TRBJ2-1; D is unresolved. CDR1 is LNHNV, CDR2 YYDKDF, per germline (reference sequence). The CDR3 totals 13 residues. Trimming pared 7 bases from V and 4 bases from J, leaving 11 bases between. The CDR3 spells CATKADLYNEQFF. The CDR3 DNA reads as TGTGCCACCAAGGCAGACCTTTACAATGAGCAGTTCTTC. Drawing the rest from reference TRBV15 and TRBJ2-1, the complete variable domain is DAMVIQNPRYQVTQFGKPVTLSCSQTLNHNVMYWYQQKSSQAPKLLFHYYDKDFNNEADTPDNFQSRRPNTSFCFLDIRSPGLGDTAMYLCATKADLYNEQFFGPGTRLTVL.

This clonotype was counted at least ten times. The chain links TRBV28 to TRBJ2-7, with TRBD2 matching over 11 bases. This CDR3 is 15 amino acids long. In germline, CDR1 is MDHEN, CDR2 SYDVKM. After removal of 6 bases from V and 2 bases from J, the junction contained 6 bases not matched to a gene. The CDR3 nucleotides are TGTGCCAGCAGGCCCCTAGCGGGAGGTCCCTACGAGCAGTACTTC. Translating gives CASRPLAGGPYEQYF.

With regard to this clonotype: This may come from a read error, since a much larger clone is one base off. The chain recombines TRBV18 with TRBJ1-1, with D tentatively TRBD1 (6 bases). Per the germline V gene, CDR1 is KGHSH and CDR2 is LQKENI. This CDR3 has 17 amino acids. Trimming left V 1 base short and J 4 bases short, with 19 bases between. The CDR3 DNA sequence: TGTGCCAGCTCACCACTGGATACCGGGACACCTTGCACTGAAGCTTTCTTT. Encoded protein: CASSPLDTGTPCTEAFF. Full variable domain (rest looked up from reference TRBV18 and TRBJ1-1): NAGVMQNPRHLVRRRGQEARLRCSPMKGHSHVYWYRQLPEEGLKFMVYLQKENIIDESGMPKERFSAEFPKEGPSILRIQQVVRGDSAAYFCASSPLDTGTPCTEAFFGQGTRLTVV.

This clonotype was seen repeatedly, ten times or more. The V gene is TRBV7-2, the J gene TRBJ1-3; D remains unclear. CDR1 and CDR2 from the germline V gene are SGHTA and FQGNSA. Deletions cut 4 bases from V and 5 bases from J, with 9 bases between. CDR3 size: 13 residues. The CDR3 coding sequence is TGTGCCAGCAGCTCGTTAAGAAGAAACACCATATATTTT. This gives the protein CASSSLRRNTIYF.

A few counts support this clonotype. This CDR3 is CASSLVLAGAGNEQFF. The CDR3 DNA reads TGCGCCAGCAGCTTGGTATTAGCGGGGGCCGGGAATGAGCAGTTCTTC. The V and J genes are TRBV5-1 and TRBJ2-1; 9 bases are shared with TRBD2. The CDR3 extends over 16 amino acids. The germline V gene has CDR1 SGHRS and CDR2 YFSETQ. With 0 bases clipped from V and 7 bases from J, the junction kept 8 bases outside the gene matches.

The chain uses TRBV9 and TRBJ2-4; possibly TRBD2 for D (5 bases). Looked up from germline, CDR1 is SGDLS and CDR2 is YYNGEE. The CDR3 covers 16 residues. With 4 bases removed from V and 0 bases from J, the gap between germline ends came to 14 bases. DNA of the CDR3: TGTGCCAGCAGCCCGGCCGGGGTCTTAGCCAAAAACATTCAGTACTTC. Protein product: CASSPAGVLAKNIQYF.

This clonotype was recorded many times. The chain employs TRBV28 and TRBJ2-7; 7 bases map to TRBD1. CDR1 and CDR2 (germline): MDHEN, SYDVKM. This CDR3 region has 13 residues. Unmatched junction bases numbered 6, after V lost 5 bases and J lost 5 bases. The CDR3 nucleotides are TGTGCCAGCAGTCTCACAGGGGCCCACGAGCAGTACTTC. Its translation: CASSLTGAHEQYF.

This clonotype was detected ten times or more. V usage is TRBV7-9 and J usage is TRBJ2-7; D is perhaps TRBD1 or TRBD2 (7 bases each). The length of the CDR3 is 16 residues. Trimming pared 4 bases from V and 3 bases from J, leaving 19 bases between. CDR1 is SEHNR and CDR2 is FQNEAQ in the germline V gene (reference sequence). DNA of the CDR3: TGTGCCAGCAGCTCCGTCCCTCGGGGGGACAGCTACGAGCAGTACTTC. Its protein product is CASSSVPRGDSYEQYF.

This clonotype has at least ten counts. The V call is TRBV9, the J call TRBJ1-3; TRBD1 might be the D (5 bases). Looked up from germline, CDR1 is SGDLS and CDR2 is YYNGEE. The germline V and J ends were trimmed by 7 bases and 5 bases, with 10 bases remaining between them. This CDR3 comprises 12 residues. The CDR3: CASGANRNTIYF. CDR3 coding DNA: TGTGCCAGCGGGGCGAACCGAAACACCATATATTTT.

This clonotype has only a few counts. V usage is TRBV9 and J usage is TRBJ1-1, with D hard to call. The CDR3 runs to 13 residues. Germline V gene lookup returns CDR1 SGDLS and CDR2 YYNGEE. The V end lost 0 bases, the J end lost 3 bases, and 6 bases lay between the germline ends. CDR3: CASSVDGHTEAFF. CDR3 sequence (DNA): TGTGCCAGCAGCGTAGATGGGCACACTGAAGCTTTCTTT.